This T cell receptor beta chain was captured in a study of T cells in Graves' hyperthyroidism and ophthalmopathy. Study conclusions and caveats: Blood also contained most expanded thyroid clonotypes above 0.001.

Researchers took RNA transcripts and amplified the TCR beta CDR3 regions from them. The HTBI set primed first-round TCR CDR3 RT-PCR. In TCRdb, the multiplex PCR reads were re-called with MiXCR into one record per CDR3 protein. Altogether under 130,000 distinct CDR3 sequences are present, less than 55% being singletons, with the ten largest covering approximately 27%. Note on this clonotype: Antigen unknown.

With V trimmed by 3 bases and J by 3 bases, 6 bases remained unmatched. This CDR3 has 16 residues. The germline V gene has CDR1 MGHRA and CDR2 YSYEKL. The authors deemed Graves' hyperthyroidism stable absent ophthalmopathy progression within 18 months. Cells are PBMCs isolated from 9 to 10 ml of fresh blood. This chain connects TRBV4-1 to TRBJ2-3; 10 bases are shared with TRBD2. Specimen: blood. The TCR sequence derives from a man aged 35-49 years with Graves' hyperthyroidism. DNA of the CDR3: TGCGCCAGCAGCCACTTACCGGGACTAGCGACAGATACGCAGTATTTT. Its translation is CASSHLPGLATDTQYF.